These 23 T cell receptor beta chains were all obtained from the same sample, sequenced in a study of a mutant IDH1 vaccine in newly diagnosed glioma. Described time point: baseline, week 1 (first vaccination visit). Treatment reported: pre-vaccination baseline after standard-of-care therapy. Produced via immunoSEQ multiplex PCR; TCRdb's table is partial and in-frame only. The repertoire holds tens of thousands of clones, roughly 80% seen once, with about 21% in the top ten. Here the sequenced sample was PBMCs, taken from a glioma patient treated with radiotherapy, temozolomide or both. The receptor set was obtained from a man aged 30 to 39 with glioma.

This rearrangement joins TRBV6-1 to TRBJ2-3; weak D call: TRBD2 (7 bases). V was cut by 8 bases and J by 3 bases, with 18 bases left in between. CDR1 and CDR2 (germline): MNHNS, SASEGT. The CDR3 spans 15 residues. This CDR3 is CASWRRGGVTDTQYF. In nucleotides, the CDR3 is TGTGCCAGCTGGAGGAGGGGGGGTGTGACAGATACGCAGTATTTT.

The rearrangement joins TRBV11-2 to TRBJ2-1; no definite D call. There are 14 residues in the CDR3. Trimming took off 1 base at V and 6 bases at J, with 10 bases between the two ends. CDR1 and CDR2 (germline): SGHAT, FQNNGV. The CDR3 spells CASSLGSLSNEQFF. Written as DNA, the CDR3 is TGTGCCAGCAGCTTAGGGTCTCTGTCCAATGAGCAGTTCTTC.

V is TRBV4-1 and J is TRBJ1-1, with unresolved D. Germline loops: CDR1 MGHRA, CDR2 YSYEKL. The CDR3 covers 15 residues. V was clipped by 0 bases and J by 5 bases, with 13 bases between them. CDR3: CASSQDSSWRTEAFF. In DNA form, the CDR3 reads TGCGCCAGCAGCCAAGATAGCAGCTGGAGGACTGAAGCTTTCTTT.

CDR3 sequence reads: CASSLAGTGENYGYTF. The CDR3 coding sequence is TGTGCCAGCAGCTTAGCCGGGACAGGGGAAAACTATGGCTACACCTTC. The gene calls are TRBV7-9 and TRBJ1-2; TRBD1 matches at 10 bases. The CDR3 spans 16 residues. The germline V gene encodes CDR1 SEHNR and CDR2 FQNEAQ (reference sequence). V was pared by 0 bases and J by 2 bases, with 3 bases of the junction left unmatched.

The V call is TRBV5-8, the J call TRBJ2-7; 10 bases fit TRBD2. This CDR3 spans 14 amino acids. In germline, CDR1 is SGHTS, CDR2 YDEGEE. Trimming removed 5 bases from V and 6 bases from J; junction bases left unmatched: 8. The CDR3 sequence: CASRLAGATIEQYF. The CDR3 DNA follows: TGTGCCAGCAGGCTAGCGGGAGCCACGATCGAGCAGTACTTC.

The rearrangement joins TRBV19 to TRBJ1-2; a weak D match, TRBD1 (6 bases). The CDR3 is made up of 15 amino acids. V was cut by 8 bases and J by 2 bases, with 18 bases left in between. The germline CDR1 and CDR2 sequences are LNHDA and SQIVND (reference sequence). CDR3 protein: CASWDTEEGNYGYTF. The CDR3 coding sequence is TGTGCCAGTTGGGACACTGAAGAAGGAAACTATGGCTACACCTTC.

V and J are TRBV5-1 and TRBJ2-3, with a tentative D call TRBD2 (5 bases). This CDR3 has 13 residues. The germline gives CDR1 SGHRS, CDR2 YFSETQ. V was cut by 5 bases and J by 3 bases, with 10 bases left in between. The CDR3 loop is CASRRGETDTQYF. Written as DNA, the CDR3 is TGCGCCAGCAGACGGGGTGAAACAGATACGCAGTATTTT.

The sample holds a few counts of this clone. This chain's CDR3 is CASSFDKGQAQAFF. CDR3 bases: TGTGCCAGCAGTTTCGATAAGGGACAGGCCCAAGCTTTCTTT. This chain joins TRBV6-5 and TRBJ1-1, with 8 bases lining up with TRBD1. Germline V CDR1 and CDR2: MNHEY, SVGAGI. V dropped 4 bases and J dropped 9; count of bases not matched to a gene: 10. The CDR3 loop spans 14 amino acids.

This clone has a single count. The chain carries TRBV21-1 and TRBJ1-2. TRBV21-1 is flagged as a pseudogene. The CDR3 is 13 residues long. CDR3 in DNA: TGTGCCAGCAGCAAAGGAGGGAAGCATGGCTACACCTTC. Translating it yields CASSKGGKHGYTF.

The J gene is TRBJ2-2, the V gene TRBV7-9; D might be TRBD1 (5 bases). The CDR3 is 14 residues long. Trimming cost V 1 base and J 3 bases, with 6 bases left between them. Germline CDR1 reads SEHNR; CDR2 reads FQNEAQ (reference sequence). CDR3 nucleotides: TGTGCCAGCAGCTTAGTAGGGGACACCGGGGAGCTGTTTTTT. It is translated as CASSLVGDTGELFF.

This chain links TRBV4-1 with TRBJ2-7, with D perhaps given as TRBD1 or TRBD2 (5 bases each). The CDR3 contains 16 residues. Germline V lookup: CDR1 MGHRA, CDR2 YSYEKL. Trimming pared 3 bases from V and 6 bases from J, leaving 21 bases between. Here the CDR3 reads CASSQDPGRMLSEQYF. The CDR3 DNA reads as TGCGCCAGCAGCCAGGATCCGGGACGGATGCTTAGCGAGCAGTACTTC.

The chain joins TRBV5-5 to TRBJ1-6, with TRBD1 as a possible D gene (6 bases). The V gene's germline CDR1 is SGHKS and CDR2 YYEKEE (reference sequence). There are 15 residues in the CDR3. The germline V and J ends were trimmed by 0 bases and 10 bases, with 14 bases remaining between them. The CDR3 DNA follows: TGTGCCAGCAGCTTGGCCGGTCAGGGGTGGTCACCCCTCCACTTT. Translation gives CASSLAGQGWSPLHF.

This sequence joins TRBV30 and TRBJ1-5; possible D gene TRBD1, 6 bases. The CDR3 runs to 16 residues. CDR1 and CDR2 from the germline V gene are GTSNPN and SVGIG (reference sequence). Trimming removed 0 bases at V and 5 bases at J, with 17 bases between. The CDR3 DNA follows: TGTGCCTGGAGTGTATTACGGCAGGGGTTGGATCAGCCCCAGCATTTT. Translating it yields CAWSVLRQGLDQPQHF.

This clone has a single count. The gene calls are TRBV7-2 and TRBJ2-1, with D perhaps matching TRBD2 (6 bases). The germline V gene encodes CDR1 SGHTA and CDR2 FQGNSA. Between the trimmed V and J ends, which lost 3 bases and 5 bases, there was a span of 11 bases. CDR3 length equals 14 residues. The CDR3 DNA reads as TGTGCCAGCAGCTTGGTGACTAGGGACAATGAGCAGTTCTTC. As protein: CASSLVTRDNEQFF.

This clone has a handful of counts. The J gene is TRBJ2-7, the V gene TRBV2, with D perhaps being TRBD1 or TRBD2 (6 bases each). Germline assignment: CDR1 SNHLY and CDR2 FYNNEI. There are 14 residues in the CDR3. The ends were cut back, 2 bases at V and 3 bases at J, with 11 bases in the middle. CDR3 nucleotides: TGTGCCAGCAGTGAAAGGGGGGCGTTCTACGAGCAGTACTTC. This translates into CASSERGAFYEQYF.

The chain recombines TRBV5-4 with TRBJ1-2, with TRBD1 matching 11 bases. The CDR3 has 14 amino acids. Trimming cost V 4 bases and J 8 bases; bases outside gene matches: 7. Germline lookup yields CDR1 SGHNT and CDR2 YYREEE (reference sequence). CDR3 nucleotides: TGTGCCAGCAGCAGGGGACAGGGGGACGGCGGCTACACCTTC. It is translated as CASSRGQGDGGYTF.

CDR3 DNA sequence: TGTGCCTGGAGTGTGGGAGGGGGCGGCTCACCCCTCCACTTT. Amino acids: CAWSVGGGGSPLHF. J is TRBJ1-6 and V is TRBV30; TRBD1 aligns across 7 bases. V dropped 0 bases and J dropped 10; count of bases not matched to a gene: 6. Per the germline V gene, CDR1 is GTSNPN and CDR2 is SVGIG (reference sequence). There are 14 residues in the CDR3. Full variable domain (remainder filled in from reference TRBV30 and TRBJ1-6): SQTIHQWPATLVQPVGSPLSLECTVEGTSNPNLYWYRQAAGRGLQLLFYSVGIGQISSEVPQNLSASRPQDRQFILSSKKLLLSDSGFYLCAWSVGGGGSPLHFGNGTRLTVT.

The chain joins TRBV5-4 to TRBJ2-7, with TRBD2 as a possible D gene (5 bases). The CDR3 runs to 14 residues. V shed 2 bases and J shed 3 bases, with 12 bases lying between them. CDR1 SGHNT and CDR2 YYREEE come from the germline V gene (reference sequence). CDR3 region: CASSFGLNDYEQYF. In DNA form, the CDR3 reads TGTGCCAGCAGCTTCGGACTGAACGACTACGAGCAGTACTTC.

The sample holds one count of this clone. V and J are TRBV4-3 and TRBJ1-4; a weak D match, TRBD1 (6 bases). From germline, CDR1 is LGHNA and CDR2 YSLEER. V was trimmed by 0 bases and J by 8 bases, leaving 10 bases between them. CDR3 length: 14 amino acids. CDR3 coding DNA: TGCGCCAGCAGCCAAGACAGGGGTTGGGAAAAACTGTTTTTT. This gives the protein CASSQDRGWEKLFF.

Within the sample, this clone is medium-sized. This chain joins TRBV28 and TRBJ2-7; 10 bases line up with TRBD2. The germline CDR1 and CDR2 sequences are MDHEN and SYDVKM. Trimming removed 2 bases from V and 3 bases from J; junction bases left unmatched: 4. The CDR3 has 15 amino acids. The CDR3 DNA is TGTGCCAGCAGTTTAGGGACTAGCGACCACTACGAGCAGTACTTC. Residues: CASSLGTSDHYEQYF.

V usage is TRBV5-6 and J usage is TRBJ2-1; maybe TRBD2 (6 bases). Trimming pared 3 bases from V and 7 bases from J, leaving 8 bases between. CDR1 SGHDT and CDR2 YYEEEE come from the germline V gene. CDR3 length: 12 residues. CDR3 coding DNA: TGTGCCAGCAGCTCAGGAGGGAATGAGCAGTTCTTC. This gives the protein CASSSGGNEQFF.

The V and J genes are TRBV7-2 and TRBJ1-4, with D unclear. The CDR3 sequence is 16 residues long. V was shortened by 1 base and J by 3 bases, with 12 bases between the two germline ends. The germline V gene encodes CDR1 SGHTA and CDR2 FQGNSA. CDR3 region: CASSLGLGSSNEKLFF. The CDR3 nucleotides are TGTGCCAGCAGCTTAGGGTTGGGTTCCTCTAATGAAAAACTGTTTTTT. The variable domain in full, completed from reference TRBV7-2 and TRBJ1-4, reads GAGVSQSPSNKVTEKGKDVELRCDPISGHTALYWYRQSLGQGLEFLIYFQGNSAPDKSGLPSDRFSAERTGGSVSTLTIQRTQQEDSAVYLCASSLGLGSSNEKLFFGSGTQLSVL.

V and J are TRBV7-8 and TRBJ1-1; perhaps TRBD1 as D (6 bases). V gave up 1 base and J gave up 10 bases, with 19 bases separating them. The germline V gene encodes CDR1 SGHVS and CDR2 FQNEAQ. The CDR3 is 15 residues long. The CDR3 DNA follows: TGTGCCAGCAGCTTAGTTAGGACAGCTCGAGGGGGAGCTTTCTTT. It specifies CASSLVRTARGGAFF. The full variable domain, in which reference TRBV7-8 and TRBJ1-1 provide the parts outside the CDR3, is GAGVSQSPRYKVAKRGQDVALRCDPISGHVSLFWYQQALGQGPEFLTYFQNEAQLDKSGLPSDRFFAERPEGSVSTLKIQRTQQEDSAVYLCASSLVRTARGGAFFGQGTRLTVV.